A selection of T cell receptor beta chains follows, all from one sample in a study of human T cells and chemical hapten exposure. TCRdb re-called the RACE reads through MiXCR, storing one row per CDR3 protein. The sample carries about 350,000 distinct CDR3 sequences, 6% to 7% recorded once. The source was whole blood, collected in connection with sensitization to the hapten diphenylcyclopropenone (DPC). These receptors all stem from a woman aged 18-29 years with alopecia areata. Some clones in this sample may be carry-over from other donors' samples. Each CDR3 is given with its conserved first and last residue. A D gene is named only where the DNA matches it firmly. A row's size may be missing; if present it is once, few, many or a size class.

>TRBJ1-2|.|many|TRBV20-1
TGCAGTGCTAGAGTTATCCATGGCTACACCTTC
CSARVIHGYTF
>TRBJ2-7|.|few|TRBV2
TGTGCCAGCAGTGAGGGGTTGGATGGAGGGTACGAGCAGTACTTC
CASSEGLDGGYEQYF
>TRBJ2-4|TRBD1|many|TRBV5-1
TGCGCCAGCAGCCCACAGGGGGCCCCGAACATTCAGTACTTC
CASSPQGAPNIQYF
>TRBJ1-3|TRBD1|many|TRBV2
TGTGCCAGCAGCTCCGACAGGGCTACTGGAAACACCATATATTTT
CASSSDRATGNTIYF
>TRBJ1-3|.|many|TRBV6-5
TGTGCCAGCAGTTATGCGCAGGGTGGTGGAAACACCATATATTTT
CASSYAQGGGNTIYF
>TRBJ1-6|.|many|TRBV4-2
TGTGCCAGCAGCCCCATTGACCGACAGACAAATTCACCCCTCCACTTT
CASSPIDRQTNSPLHF
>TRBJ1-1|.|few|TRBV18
TGTGCCAGCTCACCGTTAAACAGGGCGCTCATGAACACTGAAGCTTTCTTT
CASSPLNRALMNTEAFF
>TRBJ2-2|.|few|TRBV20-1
TGCAGTGCTAGAGATCCGGGAAAGAACACCGGGGAGCTGTTTTTT
CSARDPGKNTGELFF
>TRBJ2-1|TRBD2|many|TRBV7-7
TGTGCTAGCAGCAGACTAGCGGGGGAGACTAATGAGCAGTTCTTC
CASSRLAGETNEQFF
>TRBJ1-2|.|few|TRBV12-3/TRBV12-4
TGTGCCAGCAATAAAGGAGGGGGCTATGGCTACACCTTC
CASNKGGGYGYTF
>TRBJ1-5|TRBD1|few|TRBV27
TGTGCCAGCAGCCCCACGGGGGACAGGCTATTACCCCAGCATTTT
CASSPTGDRLLPQHF
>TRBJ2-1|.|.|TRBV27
TGTGCCAGCAGTCCGACACAGAGGGGCAATGAGCAGTTCTTC
CASSPTQRGNEQFF
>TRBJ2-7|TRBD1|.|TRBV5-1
TGCGCCAGCAGCCCAGCCCCGGGACAGGGGTACGAGCAGTACTTC
CASSPAPGQGYEQYF
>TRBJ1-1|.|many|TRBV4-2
TGTGCCAGCAGCCAAGATAGGGCAGTAACTGAAGCTTTCTTT
CASSQDRAVTEAFF
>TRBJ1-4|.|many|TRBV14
TGTGCCAGCAGCCAAGGATTTTTGGAAAAACTGTTTTTT
CASSQGFLEKLFF